These T cell receptor beta chains were read from a single sample in a study of blood T cells in healthy people across ages. Via MiXCR, TCRdb re-called the 5' RACE reads, giving one row per CDR3 protein. The sample lists 1.5 million to 2 million distinct CDR3 sequences; 28% were seen once. Material: blood. The receptors derive from a woman under 40 in good health. Each CDR3 is given with its conserved first and last residue. Fields, in order: D gene, V gene, J gene, clone size, CDR3 DNA, CDR3 protein. D genes are given only for firm matches. Clone size, where shown, is once, few, many, or a class for clones that have expanded.

D gene: .; V gene: TRBV7-9; J gene: TRBJ1-1; clone size: many; CDR3 DNA: TGTGCCAGCAGCAAAGGGGTGAACACTGAAGCTTTCTTT; CDR3 protein: CASSKGVNTEAFF
D gene: .; V gene: TRBV20-1; J gene: TRBJ2-1; clone size: many; CDR3 DNA: TGCAGTGCTAGAACTAGCCCGGGCAATGAGCAGTTCTTC; CDR3 protein: CSARTSPGNEQFF
D gene: TRBD2; V gene: TRBV20-1; J gene: TRBJ2-3; clone size: few; CDR3 DNA: TGCAGTGCTAGTTCAGCGGGGGGGCGGGATACGCAGTATTTT; CDR3 protein: CSASSAGGRDTQYF
D gene: .; V gene: TRBV7-2; J gene: TRBJ1-2; clone size: .; CDR3 DNA: TGTGCCAGCAGCTTAGGTACAGGGATATCAGGTGGCTACACCTTC; CDR3 protein: CASSLGTGISGGYTF
D gene: TRBD2; V gene: TRBV9; J gene: TRBJ2-3; clone size: few; CDR3 DNA: TGTGCCAGCAGCCCTCGACTAGCCTTCACAGATACGCAGTATTTT; CDR3 protein: CASSPRLAFTDTQYF
D gene: .; V gene: TRBV12-3/TRBV12-4; J gene: TRBJ2-1; clone size: once; CDR3 DNA: TGTGCCAGCAGTTACTATAGGGGGAACAATGAGCAGTTCTTC; CDR3 protein: CASSYYRGNNEQFF
D gene: TRBD1; V gene: TRBV11-2; J gene: TRBJ1-1; clone size: .; CDR3 DNA: TGTGCCAGCAGCTTACCCCACACCGGGACAGGGAACACTGAAGCTTTCTTT; CDR3 protein: CASSLPHTGTGNTEAFF
D gene: .; V gene: TRBV3-1; J gene: TRBJ1-2; clone size: few; CDR3 DNA: TGTGCCAGCAGCCAAGGAAGGACTGGGATCGAAGATGGCTACACCTTC; CDR3 protein: CASSQGRTGIEDGYTF
D gene: TRBD2; V gene: TRBV5-1; J gene: TRBJ2-3; clone size: .; CDR3 DNA: TGCGCCAGCAGCTTGGTCTTAACTAGCGGGGGGGCAGAAGGCACAGATACGCAGTATTTT; CDR3 protein: CASSLVLTSGGAEGTDTQYF
D gene: TRBD2; V gene: TRBV7-2; J gene: TRBJ2-5; clone size: few; CDR3 DNA: TGTGCCAGCAGCCAAGGACTAGCGGGAGCCATGTACCAAGAGACCCAGTACTTC; CDR3 protein: CASSQGLAGAMYQETQYF
D gene: TRBD2; V gene: TRBV20-1; J gene: TRBJ2-2; clone size: .; CDR3 DNA: TGCAGTGCTAGAGATTTAACTAGCGGGGGGGAGCTGTTTTTT; CDR3 protein: CSARDLTSGGELFF
D gene: .; V gene: TRBV28; J gene: TRBJ1-4; clone size: few; CDR3 DNA: TGTGCCAACCGGCGGACTAATTTTGAAAAACTGTTTTTT; CDR3 protein: CANRRTNFEKLFF
D gene: .; V gene: TRBV12-3/TRBV12-4; J gene: TRBJ1-1; clone size: few; CDR3 DNA: TGTGCCAGCAGTCTGACACCTGAAGCTTTCTTT; CDR3 protein: CASSLTPEAFF